The 5 T cell receptor beta chains presented below share a single source sample, sequenced in a study of CD8 T cells in ankylosing spondylitis. TCRdb fed the 5' RACE reads into MiXCR, producing one record per CDR3 protein. The sample consists of roughly 150,000 distinct CDR3 sequences, 9.8% of them appearing once. The sample consisted of blood, either unsorted or a sorted T cell fraction (not recorded which). All receptors come from a female donor with ankylosing spondylitis or in good health (not recorded which).

This clonotype was recorded once. One base away lies a much larger clone, so this may be a sequencing read error. In nucleotides, the CDR3 is TGTGCCAGCAGCTTAAACGGAATGGGGGCCGACGTCCTGACTTTC. Protein product: CASSLNGMGADVLTF. This chain joins TRBV7-9 and TRBJ2-6; perhaps TRBD1 as D (6 bases). Germline CDR1 is SEHNR and CDR2 is FQNEAQ (reference sequence). This CDR3 is built from 15 residues.

The V call is TRBV20-1, the J call TRBJ2-7; no clear D gene. The germline V gene has CDR1 DFQATT and CDR2 SNEGSKA (reference sequence). This CDR3 region has 13 residues. V was shortened by 2 bases and J by 2 bases, with 10 bases between the two germline ends. The CDR3 DNA follows: TGCAGTGCTAGATCCAGCCGGGCCTACGAGCAGTACTTC. Its protein is CSARSSRAYEQYF.

This clonotype has ten or more counts. The chain is built from TRBV12-3 or TRBV12-4 and TRBJ1-3; unclear D gene. The CDR3 extends over 13 amino acids. Deletions cut 4 bases from V and 1 base from J, with 5 bases between. The CDR3 nucleotides read TGTGCCAGCAGTTGGGGATCTGGAAACACCATATATTTT. Its protein is CASSWGSGNTIYF.

V usage is TRBV4-3 and J usage is TRBJ2-3; D is uncertain. Deletions cut 1 base from V and 1 base from J, with 9 bases between. The CDR3 runs 15 residues. CDR1 LGHNA and CDR2 YSLEER come from the germline V gene. The CDR3: CASSQGFGRTDTQYF. DNA for the CDR3: TGCGCCAGCAGCCAAGGATTCGGGCGCACAGATACGCAGTATTTT.

In its sample, this clonotype was seen many times. The J gene is TRBJ2-7, the V gene TRBV12-3 or TRBV12-4; D assignment may be TRBD1 or TRBD2 (5 bases each). V was cut by 6 bases and J by 2 bases, with 17 bases left in between. This CDR3 has 15 amino acids. CDR3 DNA sequence: TGTGCCAGCAGCCCCCCAGGGAGTGGAACCTACGAGCAGTACTTC. Translating it yields CASSPPGSGTYEQYF.